The clone carrying this TCR beta chain was picked up a small number of times. Its antigen is as yet unknown. These data come from a study of Ad26.COV2.S vaccination and SARS-CoV-2 variants. As for the study in general: Donor allocation was to the COV1001 Ad26.COV2.S trial arm. Ad26.COV2.S shots went into the muscle once or twice, 56 days apart. Whole-study results and caveats: CD8+ and CD4+ T cells specific for spike reportedly responded with substantial breadth after vaccination.

Treatment denoted: 15 to 20 received Ad26.COV2.S at low or high dose, single or two shots; about 5 received placebo; per-sample allocation not given. Sampling took place 63 days after the first vaccine or placebo injection. Adults aged 18-55 years in Boston included the donor. Some clones are missing from TCRdb's copy, which holds only in-frame ones; the method was immunoSEQ multiplex PCR. The table shows about 350,000 clones, with about 88% occurring only once. Trimming shortened V by 4 bases and J by 6 bases, and 19 bases separated the two germline ends. Germline V gene sequence: CDR1 SGHDT, CDR2 YYEEEE. The CDR3 covers 15 residues.

This receptor was obtained from a person between 18 and 59 years old who received the Ad26.COV2.S COVID-19 vaccine or a placebo. The rearrangement links TRBV5-6 to TRBJ1-1; the D gene is possibly TRBD1 (6 bases). Source: peripheral blood, taken in a trial of Ad26.COV2.S vaccine versus placebo. The CDR3 region has the DNA TGTGCCAGCAGCGCTTTCGGGGGGCGCGGGGCTGAAGCTTTCTTT. Protein sequence: CASSAFGGRGAEAFF.